The 29 T cell receptor beta chains in this list originate from one sample, sequenced in a study of T cell repertoires in cytomegalovirus infection. TCRdb processed the reads anew with MiXCR; each CDR3 protein has one entry. This table holds fewer than 550,000 distinct CDR3 sequences, approximately 32% found once. The source material was PBMCs. The receptors shown here come from a human donor in good health (CMV status not recorded). Some clones in this sample may be carry-over from other donors' samples.

This clonotype was recorded a few times. The V and J genes are TRBV5-1 and TRBJ1-2; D perhaps matches TRBD1 (5 bases). The CDR3 covers 17 residues. Germline loops: CDR1 SGHRS, CDR2 YFSETQ. Trimming cost V 3 bases and J 4 bases, with 22 bases left between them. The CDR3 DNA reads as TGCGCCAGCAGCTCCTCCTCCCGCAACCGGGACGTCTATGGCTACACCTTC. Translated, it gives CASSSSSRNRDVYGYTF.

In this sample, this clonotype turned up once. This chain links TRBV20-1 with TRBJ2-2, with 9 bases fitting TRBD2. CDR1 and CDR2 (germline): DFQATT, SNEGSKA (reference sequence). CDR3 size: 13 residues. After removal of 5 bases from V and 5 bases from J, the junction contained 3 bases not matched to a gene. CDR3 sequence: CSAERGATGELFF. CDR3 nucleotide sequence: TGCAGTGCTGAGCGGGGGGCGACCGGGGAGCTGTTTTTT.

This rearrangement joins TRBV11-2 to TRBJ1-1; a possible D gene is TRBD1 (6 bases). V lost 6 bases and J lost 0, with 23 bases in between. This CDR3 is built from 18 residues. The germline V gene has CDR1 SGHAT and CDR2 FQNNGV. This CDR3 is CASSPGRQAGSMNTEAFF. CDR3 nucleotide sequence: TGTGCCAGCAGTCCGGGGAGACAGGCTGGAAGTATGAACACTGAAGCTTTCTTT.

This clonotype was counted ten times or more. The J gene is TRBJ2-5, the V gene TRBV6-5, with 12 bases fitting TRBD1. The V and J ends lost 0 bases and 5 bases, in that order; junction bases with no gene match: 10. The CDR3 is 18 amino acids. Germline CDR1 MNHEY, CDR2 SVGAGI. CDR3 region: CASSYSRDRGLDGETQYF. DNA for the CDR3: TGTGCCAGCAGTTACTCGAGGGACAGGGGGCTAGATGGGGAGACCCAGTACTTC.

DNA for the CDR3: TGCGCCAGCAGTCAATCCCTAACTACCGTAAAGACGAACACTGAAGCTTTCTTT. Translating gives CASSQSLTTVKTNTEAFF. This chain links TRBV23-1 with TRBJ1-1; D is unresolved. TRBV23-1 is given ORF status, its function remaining uncertain. The CDR3 is 18 amino acids. Trimming left V 0 bases short and J 1 base short, with 18 bases between.

This clonotype was counted between two and nine times. The CDR3 is CASSYPRLAVSAETQYF. The CDR3 nucleotides are TGTGCCAGCAGTTACCCCAGACTAGCGGTTTCGGCGGAGACCCAGTACTTC. This chain connects TRBV6-2 or TRBV6-3 to TRBJ2-5; 9 bases map to TRBD2. Germline V lookup: CDR1 MNHEY, CDR2 SVGEGT. The CDR3 extends over 17 amino acids. J gave up 5 bases and V 2 bases, and 12 bases lay outside the gene matches.

Only one count was recorded for this clonotype. A much bigger clone sits one base away, suggesting this may be a read error. V is TRBV7-9 and J is TRBJ1-6; the D gene is possibly TRBD1 (6 bases). This CDR3 spans 14 amino acids. CDR1 SEHNR and CDR2 FQNEAQ come from the germline V gene (reference sequence). CDR3 protein: CANSMTTGSSPLHF. Written as DNA, the CDR3 is TGTGCCAACAGCATGACGACAGGCAGTTCACCCCTCCACTTT.

The chain links TRBV10-3 to TRBJ1-1, with TRBD1 identical over 8 bases. The CDR3 totals 13 residues. V shed 10 bases, J shed 4 bases, and the junction held 8 bases outside the gene matches. Germline loops: CDR1 ENHRY, CDR2 SYGVKD. In nucleotides, the CDR3 is TGTGCCACTACGGACAGGGAGGGCACTGAAGCTTTCTTT. It translates to CATTDREGTEAFF.

The table lists this clonotype with a few counts. This chain uses TRBV28 with TRBJ2-7, with TRBD1 matching over 9 bases. The CDR3 is made up of 12 amino acids. Losses at the gene ends were 5 bases for V and 8 bases for J; bases not matched to a gene: 4. Germline lookup yields CDR1 MDHEN and CDR2 SYDVKM. DNA for the CDR3: TGTGCCAGCAGTCCGGGACAGGGAAAGCAGTACTTC. It is translated as CASSPGQGKQYF.

This clonotype came up a few times. The V and J genes are TRBV24-1 and TRBJ2-1; tentatively, D is TRBD1 or TRBD2 (5 bases each). Germline values: CDR1 KGHDR, CDR2 SFDVKD. V dropped 5 bases and J dropped 9 bases, with 16 bases sitting between them. This CDR3 contains 14 residues. CDR3 protein: CATSGDEAPPEQFF. CDR3 bases: TGTGCCACCAGTGGGGACGAGGCCCCGCCTGAGCAGTTCTTC.

The gene calls are TRBV12-3 or TRBV12-4 and TRBJ2-7; 10 bases map to TRBD1. There are 15 residues in the CDR3. V was clipped by 5 bases and J by 2 bases; unmatched bases: 6. CDR3 coding DNA: TGTGCCAGCAGTCCTACCGGACAGGGGGCCTACGAGCAGTACTTC. It encodes CASSPTGQGAYEQYF.

The rearrangement links TRBV2 to TRBJ1-5, with D maybe TRBD1 (5 bases). The CDR3 is made up of 12 amino acids. Germline CDR1 is SNHLY and CDR2 is FYNNEI. Trimming stripped 9 bases from V and 3 bases from J, with 9 bases between. CDR3 sequence reads: CASGTVNQPQHF. The DNA of the CDR3 is TGTGCCAGTGGGACGGTCAATCAGCCCCAGCATTTT.

J is TRBJ1-6 and V is TRBV14; 8 positions match TRBD1. After removal of 5 bases from V and 8 bases from J, the junction contained 8 bases not matched to a gene. CDR3 length equals 15 residues. The germline gives CDR1 SGHDN, CDR2 FVKESK. CDR3: CASSFRDRRYSPLHF. The CDR3 DNA sequence: TGTGCCAGCAGCTTCCGGGACAGGCGTTATTCACCCCTCCACTTT.

The genes are TRBV28 and TRBJ2-1, with TRBD1 identical over 7 bases. The CDR3 runs 15 residues. V was clipped by 3 bases and J by 3 bases; unmatched bases: 5. Germline loops: CDR1 MDHEN, CDR2 SYDVKM. CDR3 bases: TGTGCCAGCAGTTTGGGACAGACCCACTACAATGAGCAGTTCTTC. This codes for CASSLGQTHYNEQFF.

The rearrangement uses TRBV4-1 and TRBJ1-5, with D maybe TRBD1 (6 bases). Germline values: CDR1 MGHRA, CDR2 YSYEKL. Trimming removed 3 bases at V and 7 bases at J, with 19 bases between. The CDR3 extends over 16 amino acids. The CDR3: CASSQLRGGVGQPQHF. For the CDR3, the DNA is TGCGCCAGCAGCCAGCTCAGGGGTGGAGTCGGGCAGCCCCAGCATTTT.

Ten or more counts support this clonotype. J is TRBJ2-2 and V is TRBV7-2, with D hard to call. This CDR3 comprises 16 residues. Germline CDR1 reads SGHTA; CDR2 reads FQGNSA. Trimming pared 1 base from V and 1 base from J, leaving 10 bases between. The CDR3 sequence: CASSLERLMNTGELFF. The CDR3 bases are TGTGCCAGCAGCTTAGAAAGACTTATGAACACCGGGGAGCTGTTTTTT.

This clonotype was detected many times. V is TRBV12-3 or TRBV12-4 and J is TRBJ2-1, with 9 bases that match TRBD2. There are 13 residues in the CDR3. The V gene end was trimmed by 5 bases and the J gene end by 10 bases; junction bases not matched to a gene: 6. The CDR3 is CASSNDGLAEQFF. CDR3 DNA: TGTGCCAGCAGTAATGACGGACTAGCGGAGCAGTTCTTC.

This clonotype was counted only a few times. This rearrangement joins TRBV14 to TRBJ2-1; unclear D gene. Germline V lookup: CDR1 SGHDN, CDR2 FVKESK. The CDR3 loop spans 15 amino acids. The V gene lost 2 bases and the J gene lost 5 bases, with 13 bases spanning the gap. CDR3 protein: CASSQLKHANNEQFF. The DNA of the CDR3 is TGTGCCAGCAGCCAATTGAAACATGCAAACAATGAGCAGTTCTTC.

This clonotype came up many times. The chain uses TRBV7-9 and TRBJ1-4; the match to TRBD1 covers 7 bases. After removal of 5 bases from V and 10 bases from J, the junction contained 7 bases not matched to a gene. This CDR3 spans 13 amino acids. Germline values: CDR1 SEHNR, CDR2 FQNEAQ (reference sequence). The CDR3 loop is CASSTRQGGKLFF. The CDR3 nucleotides read TGTGCCAGCAGCACAAGACAGGGCGGAAAACTGTTTTTT.

A word on this clonotype: The junction shows a germline mismatch at one end, possibly a read error. This chain joins TRBV7-2 and TRBJ2-1; the D gene is possibly TRBD2 (7 bases). The germline V gene encodes CDR1 SGHTA and CDR2 FQGNSA. The CDR3 sequence is 14 residues long. The CDR3 here is CASSLGGGYNEKFF. CDR3 in DNA: TGTGCCAGCAGCTTAGGGGGGGGCTACAATGAGAAGTTCTTC.

The chain is built from TRBV11-2 and TRBJ2-5, with 9 bases aligning to TRBD2. The junction had 5 bases not matched to a gene; V was cut back by 1 base and J by 5 bases. This CDR3 spans 15 amino acids. Germline loops: CDR1 SGHAT, CDR2 FQNNGV. CDR3 bases: TGTGCCAGCAGCTTAGGGCTAGCGGGGATGGAGACCCAGTACTTC. This codes for CASSLGLAGMETQYF.

The count of this clonotype is one. The V gene is TRBV6-1, the J gene TRBJ2-2; D is ambiguous. The V gene lost 1 base and the J gene lost 6 bases, with 9 bases spanning the gap. Germline V CDR1 and CDR2: MNHNS, SASEGT. The CDR3 spans 14 residues. The CDR3 nucleotides read TGTGCCAGCAGTGAAGAGCCAAGGTCCGGGGAGCTGTTTTTT. Amino acid sequence: CASSEEPRSGELFF.

A few counts support this clonotype. The V call is TRBV5-1, the J call TRBJ2-7, with TRBD1 identical over 10 bases. Trimming at V came to 4 bases and at J to 7 bases, leaving 8 bases not matched to a gene. Germline CDR1 reads SGHRS; CDR2 reads YFSETQ. The CDR3 sequence is 14 residues long. The CDR3 DNA reads TGCGCCAGCAGCCCCGGGACAGGGGTGAGGGAGCAGTACTTC. It codes for CASSPGTGVREQYF.

This clonotype was found a few times. The gene calls are TRBV19 and TRBJ1-1, with TRBD1 matching over 12 bases. The ends lost 6 bases at V and 1 base at J; junction bases unmatched: 15. Per the germline V gene, CDR1 is LNHDA and CDR2 is SQIVND (reference sequence). The CDR3 runs 19 residues. The CDR3 DNA reads as TGTGCCAGTAGGAGAGATTTCCGGGACAGGGGGCGAAGGAACACTGAAGCTTTCTTT. It translates to CASRRDFRDRGRRNTEAFF.

This clonotype has just a few counts. The chain uses TRBV6-2 or TRBV6-3 and TRBJ1-5; D call uncertain. CDR1 is MNHEY and CDR2 is SVGEGT in the germline V gene. Trimming took 1 base from V and 0 from J, leaving 13 bases between them. This CDR3 is built from 17 residues. The CDR3 here is CASSYFFETYSNQPQHF. The CDR3 bases are TGTGCCAGCAGTTACTTTTTCGAGACTTATAGCAATCAGCCCCAGCATTTT.

This clonotype was picked up many times. CDR3 coding DNA: TGTGCCAGCAGCCCCGTCCTAGCGGGGGGGCTCGACGAGCAGTACTTC. This sequence encodes CASSPVLAGGLDEQYF. The V gene is TRBV7-6, the J gene TRBJ2-7; 12 bases agree with TRBD2. CDR1 and CDR2 (germline): SGHVS, FNYEAQ. V lost 5 bases and J lost 5; bases outside the gene matches: 10. CDR3 size: 16 residues.

This chain uses TRBV29-1 with TRBJ2-7; TRBD1 matches at 7 bases. The germline CDR1 and CDR2 sequences are SQVTM and ANQGSEA. CDR3 length: 11 amino acids. J was trimmed by 6 bases and V by 8 bases; bases with no gene match: 7. The CDR3 protein is CSLRQGREQYF. The CDR3 nucleotides are TGCAGCCTAAGACAGGGACGCGAGCAGTACTTC.

The table lists this clonotype with a few counts. The V call is TRBV27, the J call TRBJ1-2; D is unresolved. With 6 bases removed from V and 4 bases from J, the gap between germline ends came to 12 bases. The CDR3 totals 13 residues. Per the germline V gene, CDR1 is MNHEY and CDR2 is SMNVEV (reference sequence). CDR3 bases: TGTGCCAGCAGCGCTGACATCTTCTATGGCTACACCTTC. Its translation is CASSADIFYGYTF.

On this clonotype: This sequence may be a read error, since a much larger clone differs from it by one base. The V call is TRBV6-8, the J call TRBJ2-7; no reliable D call. Per germline, CDR1 MNHGY and CDR2 SAAAGT. Between the trimmed V and J ends, which lost 7 bases and 2 bases, there was a span of 12 bases. The CDR3 is 13 amino acids. The DNA for the CDR3 is TGTGCCAGCACCCACCGGCCAACCTACGAGCAGTACTTC. This gives the protein CASTHRPTYEQYF.